The sequence of this T cell receptor beta chain was determined in a study of OX40 agonist ivuxolimab in advanced cancers. Sequencing was performed with immunoSEQ multiplex PCR; in TCRdb, only in-frame clones are kept and a portion is missing. The table records about 48,000 clones, 82% of them present only once. General observations from the study: Low normalized T-cell clonal expansion was also seen in some nonresponders.

On this clone itself: Its antigen is currently unknown.

This material consisted of CD4+ or CD8+ T cells sorted from blood, taken in a trial of the OX40 agonist ivuxolimab. This TCR derives from an adult with an advanced solid tumor such as melanoma, head and neck, liver or kidney cancer.

The CDR3 loop reads CASTGRGADTQYF. CDR3 DNA: TGTGCCAGTACGGGGCGAGGGGCAGATACGCAGTATTTT. This rearrangement joins TRBV19 to TRBJ2-3, with D possibly being TRBD1 or TRBD2 (5 bases each). CDR3 length: 13 amino acids. The V gene lost 7 bases and the J gene lost 4 bases, with 12 bases spanning the gap. CDR1 LNHDA and CDR2 SQIVND come from the germline V gene (reference sequence). The full variable domain, rest sourced from reference TRBV19 and TRBJ2-3, is DGGITQSPKYLFRKEGQNVTLSCEQNLNHDAMYWYRQDPGQGLRLIYYSQIVNDFQKGDIAEGYSVSREKKESFPLTVTSAQKNPTAFYLCASTGRGADTQYFGPGTRLTVL.